These 6 T cell receptor beta chains originate from one sample sequenced in a study of shared clonotypes between healthy human individuals. The assay was immunoSEQ multiplex PCR, and TCRdb's table has in-frame clones only and misses some. Of over a million clones listed, about 84% are singletons. Sequenced material: memory CD4+ T cells from PBMCs. Subset described: CD45RA-negative fraction. The source of these receptors is a man aged 18 to 35 in good health. Some clones in this sample may be carry-over from other donors' samples.

The rearrangement joins TRBV27 to TRBJ2-2, with TRBD2 identical over 9 bases. Per the germline V gene, CDR1 is MNHEY and CDR2 is SMNVEV (reference sequence). After removal of 6 bases from V and 4 bases from J, the junction contained 9 bases not matched to a gene. The CDR3 is made up of 16 amino acids. CDR3 sequence: CASRALAGLFTGELFF. The CDR3 coding sequence is TGTGCCAGCAGGGCCCTAGCGGGACTCTTCACCGGGGAGCTGTTTTTT.

This clone was seen a single time. The chain uses TRBV28 and TRBJ2-5, with TRBD1 as a possible D gene (6 bases). The J call could be wrong; TRBJ2-7 is a better fit for the DNA end. CDR1 is MDHEN and CDR2 is SYDVKM in the germline V gene. This CDR3 has 17 amino acids. DNA for the CDR3: TGTGCCAGCAGTTTAGGGACGGGCAGGGGTCGGCCCTACGAGCAGTACTTC. This gives the protein CASSLGTGRGRPYEQYF.

The chain carries TRBV7-2 and TRBJ2-2; D uncertain. CDR3 length: 16 residues. Trimming removed 1 base from V and 0 bases from J, with 9 bases in between. Per the germline V gene, CDR1 is SGHTA and CDR2 is FQGNSA. In nucleotides, the CDR3 is TGTGCCAGCAGCTTAGGGCCGGCGGCGAACACCGGGGAGCTGTTTTTT. This codes for CASSLGPAANTGELFF.

The chain is built from TRBV14 and TRBJ2-7; D is perhaps TRBD2 (6 bases). The CDR3 runs to 13 residues. V was cut by 6 bases and J by 7 bases, with 16 bases left in between. The germline CDR1 and CDR2 sequences are SGHDN and FVKESK. CDR3 nucleotide sequence: TGTGCCAGCAGTCGGGGGATAACAGGAGAGCAGTACTTC. Translating gives CASSRGITGEQYF. Using reference TRBV14 and TRBJ2-7 for the parts outside the CDR3, the full variable domain is EAGVTQFPSHSVIEKGQTVTLRCDPISGHDNLYWYRRVMGKEIKFLLHFVKESKQDESGMPNNRFLAERTGGTYSTLKVQPAELEDSGVYFCASSRGITGEQYFGPGTRLTVT.

This clone was found a few times. V usage is TRBV6-1 and J usage is TRBJ1-1, with unresolved D. Per the germline V gene, CDR1 is MNHNS and CDR2 is SASEGT. The V and J ends lost 1 base and 1 base respectively, with 7 bases between them. The CDR3 totals 14 residues. CDR3 sequence reads: CASSEVARNTEAFF. CDR3 nucleotide sequence: TGTGCCAGCAGTGAAGTTGCCAGGAACACTGAAGCTTTCTTT.

The chain has TRBV7-8 and TRBJ1-1; 7 bases line up with TRBD1. The CDR3 is made up of 14 amino acids. J lost 4 bases, V lost 4 bases, and 6 bases had no gene match. Germline V lookup: CDR1 SGHVS, CDR2 FQNEAQ. The CDR3 protein is CASSSTTGRTEAFF. The CDR3 DNA follows: TGTGCCAGCAGCTCGACGACAGGGCGCACTGAAGCTTTCTTT.